The 23 T cell receptor beta chains listed next were all sequenced from one sample in a study of blood T cell dynamics during melanoma immunotherapy. Method: immunoSEQ multiplex PCR; TCRdb's copy keeps in-frame clones and lacks some. The profile shows around 12,000 clones, around 85% of them singletons. Documented time point: pre-treatment baseline. This specimen consisted of blood, obtained from a patient treated with checkpoint blockade. The receptors originated from a human donor with melanoma.

V gene TRBV6-6 combines with J gene TRBJ2-7; 7 positions agree with TRBD1. V lost 0 bases and J lost 2; bases outside the gene matches: 1. This CDR3 contains 14 residues. The germline V gene encodes CDR1 MNHNY and CDR2 SVGAGI (reference sequence). CDR3 region: CASSYSTGPYEQYF. The CDR3 nucleotides are TGTGCCAGCAGTTACTCGACAGGGCCCTACGAGCAGTACTTC.

This chain connects TRBV11-2 to TRBJ1-2; tentatively, D is TRBD1 (6 bases). CDR1 and CDR2 (germline): SGHAT, FQNNGV. V was clipped by 4 bases and J by 4 bases, with 16 bases between them. The CDR3 runs to 15 residues. For the CDR3, the DNA is TGTGCCAGCAGCTCCCCGGGGGGGCTCGTCTATGGCTACACCTTC. Protein: CASSSPGGLVYGYTF.

J is TRBJ2-1 and V is TRBV19; perhaps TRBD2 as D (5 bases). The CDR3 runs to 15 residues. Trimming pared 7 bases from V and 6 bases from J, leaving 19 bases between. CDR1 and CDR2 from the germline V gene are LNHDA and SQIVND (reference sequence). DNA for the CDR3: TGTGCCAGTAAATTGAACGGACTCTCTATCAATGAGCAGTTCTTC. It specifies CASKLNGLSINEQFF.

The V and J genes are TRBV5-1 and TRBJ1-6, with 10 bases identical to TRBD1. CDR3 length: 16 amino acids. CDR1 and CDR2 from the germline V gene are SGHRS and YFSETQ. V shed 4 bases and J 10 bases; nucleotides not matched to a gene: 11. The CDR3 region has the DNA TGCGCCAGCAGCCCCTACCCCGGGACAGGGGTCTCACCCCTCCACTTT. This translates into CASSPYPGTGVSPLHF.

This chain uses TRBV19 with TRBJ1-5, with 7 bases that match TRBD1. V lost 9 bases to trimming and J lost 2 bases; unmatched junction nucleotides: 7. This CDR3 has 14 amino acids. CDR1 LNHDA and CDR2 SQIVND come from the germline V gene (reference sequence). The CDR3 is CASDQGQGNQPQHF. CDR3 DNA sequence: TGTGCCAGCGACCAAGGACAGGGCAATCAGCCCCAGCATTTT.

V gene TRBV6-5 combines with J gene TRBJ1-4; D is undetermined. The germline V gene encodes CDR1 MNHEY and CDR2 SVGAGI. Trimming cost V 2 bases and J 4 bases, with 8 bases left between them. The CDR3 extends over 14 amino acids. CDR3 amino acids: CASSYRRINEKLFF. CDR3 bases: TGTGCCAGCAGTTACCGGAGGATTAATGAAAAACTGTTTTTT.

In its sample, this clone was seen once. The chain carries TRBV6-1 and TRBJ1-6, with 8 bases that match TRBD1. Trimming at V came to 6 bases and at J to 3 bases, leaving 10 bases not matched to a gene. Germline V gives CDR1 MNHNS, CDR2 SASEGT. CDR3 length: 17 residues. CDR3 bases: TGTGCCAGCAGCGAAACTTCCGGGACAGGCTATAATTCACCCCTCCACTTT. Amino acid sequence: CASSETSGTGYNSPLHF.

The chain joins TRBV19 to TRBJ1-5; perhaps TRBD1 as D (6 bases). The germline V gene has CDR1 LNHDA and CDR2 SQIVND (reference sequence). Trimming took 6 bases from V and 2 from J, leaving 20 bases between them. The CDR3 sequence is 17 residues long. In DNA, the CDR3 is TGTGCCAGTAGCCGACTTAACACAGGGATGGGCAATCAGCCCCAGCATTTT. This codes for CASSRLNTGMGNQPQHF. Full variable domain (remainder filled in from reference TRBV19 and TRBJ1-5): DGGITQSPKYLFRKEGQNVTLSCEQNLNHDAMYWYRQDPGQGLRLIYYSQIVNDFQKGDIAEGYSVSREKKESFPLTVTSAQKNPTAFYLCASSRLNTGMGNQPQHFGDGTRLSIL.

The chain combines TRBV7-8 with TRBJ2-5, with a weak D call TRBD1 (5 bases). Germline values: CDR1 SGHVS, CDR2 FQNEAQ. The CDR3 has 14 amino acids. V lost 5 bases and J 0 bases, leaving 10 bases between the germline ends. The CDR3: CASSPMTDQETQYF. The CDR3, as DNA: TGTGCCAGCAGCCCTATGACAGACCAAGAGACCCAGTACTTC.

V gene TRBV2 combines with J gene TRBJ2-5; D possibly uses TRBD1 or TRBD2 (5 bases each). This CDR3 region has 15 residues. Germline V gene sequence: CDR1 SNHLY, CDR2 FYNNEI. Between the trimmed V and J ends, which lost 1 base and 1 base, there was a span of 10 bases. CDR3 amino acids: CASSEVGAAQETQYF. The CDR3 DNA follows: TGTGCCAGCAGTGAAGTCGGGGCAGCCCAAGAGACCCAGTACTTC.

This sequence joins TRBV9 and TRBJ2-1; TRBD2 aligns across 8 bases. Germline CDR1 SGDLS, CDR2 YYNGEE. The V and J ends lost 0 bases and 6 bases, in that order; junction bases with no gene match: 5. This CDR3 is built from 15 residues. The DNA of the CDR3 is TGTGCCAGCAGCGTAGATGCGGGAGGCTCCAATGAGCAGTTCTTC. Its translation: CASSVDAGGSNEQFF.

The chain is built from TRBV6-6 and TRBJ2-2; D may be TRBD1 or TRBD2 (6 bases each). This CDR3 has 14 residues. V dropped 7 bases and J dropped 4 bases, with 13 bases sitting between them. Germline values: CDR1 MNHNY, CDR2 SVGAGI (reference sequence). CDR3 in amino acids: CASIKSGATGELFF. In DNA form, the CDR3 reads TGTGCCAGCATTAAATCGGGGGCCACCGGGGAGCTGTTTTTT.

This clone was counted once. The J gene is TRBJ2-5, the V gene TRBV4-3, with D unresolved. The J call is uncertain, as TRBJ2-7 better fits the DNA end. Germline V gene data show CDR1 as LGHNA and CDR2 as YSLEER. The CDR3 length is 14 residues. CDR3 sequence (DNA): TGCGCCAGCAGCCAAGTATTCCGAAGCTACGAGCAGTACTTC. Its translation is CASSQVFRSYEQYF.

The chain recombines TRBV7-2 with TRBJ2-5, with D tentatively TRBD1 (6 bases). This CDR3 region has 14 residues. The germline CDR1 and CDR2 sequences are SGHTA and FQGNSA. V lost 1 base to trimming and J lost 4 bases, with 10 bases between them. The CDR3 here is CASSLGTALETQYF. The CDR3 DNA reads TGTGCCAGCAGCTTAGGGACAGCTTTAGAGACCCAGTACTTC.

This chain connects TRBV7-8 to TRBJ1-4; the match to TRBD1 covers 12 bases. V was clipped by 4 bases and J by 8 bases; unmatched bases: 5. CDR1 SGHVS and CDR2 FQNEAQ come from the germline V gene. The length of the CDR3 is 15 residues. The DNA of the CDR3 is TGTGCCAGCAGCTCTGGGACAGGGGGCCACGAAAAACTGTTTTTT. Protein sequence: CASSSGTGGHEKLFF.

The rearrangement joins TRBV19 to TRBJ2-5; a possible D gene is TRBD1 (6 bases). CDR3 length: 14 amino acids. Trimming stripped 5 bases from V and 7 bases from J, with 17 bases between. Germline V gene sequence: CDR1 LNHDA, CDR2 SQIVND (reference sequence). CDR3 nucleotides: TGTGCCAGTAGTGTTACAGGGAGTGAAGGGACCCAGTACTTC. It encodes CASSVTGSEGTQYF.

The rearrangement uses TRBV5-4 and TRBJ1-1, with 10 bases matching TRBD1. This CDR3 is built from 15 residues. The V segment lost 0 bases and the J segment 5 bases; nucleotides outside the gene matches: 4. Germline assignment: CDR1 SGHNT and CDR2 YYREEE (reference sequence). In DNA, the CDR3 is TGTGCCAGCAGCTTGGAGGGACAGGGGATAACTGAAGCTTTCTTT. Translated, it gives CASSLEGQGITEAFF.

This clone came up once. The chain joins TRBV28 to TRBJ2-3; a possible D gene is TRBD2 (5 bases). The CDR3 has 16 amino acids. Per the germline V gene, CDR1 is MDHEN and CDR2 is SYDVKM. The ends were cut back, 7 bases at V and 6 bases at J, with 23 bases in the middle. The CDR3 DNA is TGTGCCAGCAAGCTATTTTATGAGGGCGCTCAGGATACGCAGTATTTT. As protein: CASKLFYEGAQDTQYF.

In this sample, this clone turned up a few times. This chain uses TRBV15 with TRBJ1-3; D not certain. The CDR3 extends over 16 amino acids. The V end lost 0 bases, the J end lost 0 bases, and 9 bases lay between the germline ends. Germline CDR1 LNHNV, CDR2 YYDKDF (reference sequence). CDR3 nucleotides: TGTGCCACCAGCAGAGATTGGGTGAGCTCTGGAAACACCATATATTTT. Its protein is CATSRDWVSSGNTIYF.

Judged by abundance, this clone is hyperexpanded (1% or more). This CDR3 reads CASSDSGGAGANVLTF. Here the CDR3 DNA reads TGTGCCAGCAGTGACTCTGGGGGTGCTGGGGCCAACGTCCTGACTTTC. This chain links TRBV6-4 with TRBJ2-6; D tentatively reads TRBD1 or TRBD2 (5 bases each). Germline V lookup: CDR1 MRHNA, CDR2 SNTAGT. The CDR3 length is 16 residues. Deletions cut 0 bases from V and 2 bases from J, with 8 bases between.

This chain links TRBV28 with TRBJ1-5, with unresolved D. V shed 6 bases and J shed 0 bases, with 15 bases lying between them. The CDR3 extends over 16 amino acids. CDR1 is MDHEN, CDR2 SYDVKM, per germline. CDR3: CASSSSAQYSNQPQHF. DNA for the CDR3: TGTGCCAGCAGCTCCTCCGCCCAGTATAGCAATCAGCCCCAGCATTTT.

The chain recombines TRBV5-5 with TRBJ2-7, with TRBD2 as a possible D gene (5 bases). The V gene's germline CDR1 is SGHKS and CDR2 YYEKEE (reference sequence). The CDR3 is 16 amino acids. V was clipped by 3 bases and J by 6 bases, with 22 bases between them. CDR3 nucleotides: TGTGCCAGCAGCTCTGGGGTCATGGGAAAGAGCGGCGAGCAGTACTTC. It specifies CASSSGVMGKSGEQYF.

The J gene is TRBJ2-1, the V gene TRBV9; D not certain. CDR1 is SGDLS and CDR2 is YYNGEE in the germline V gene. The V and J ends lost 0 bases and 3 bases respectively, with 7 bases between them. The CDR3 runs to 14 residues. The CDR3 is CASSVAGVYNEQFF. In DNA form, the CDR3 reads TGTGCCAGCAGCGTAGCTGGGGTCTACAATGAGCAGTTCTTC. Full variable domain (remainder filled in from reference TRBV9 and TRBJ2-1): DSGVTQTPKHLITATGQRVTLRCSPRSGDLSVYWYQQSLDQGLQFLIQYYNGEERAKGNILERFSAQQFPDLHSELNLSSLELGDSALYFCASSVAGVYNEQFFGPGTRLTVL.